This entry lists 20 T cell receptor beta chains sequenced from one sample in a study of post-analysis software for immune sequencing data. Antigens of these TCRs are unknown. General observations from the study: Five TRBV segments (TRBV5-6, TRBV5-1 and TRBV20-1 among them) occurred more frequently in patients than in controls.

Unique molecular identifiers had been added to the TCR beta cDNA libraries. Using its own MiXCR run on the PCR reads, TCRdb lists one record per CDR3 protein. The sample has 170,000 or so distinct CDR3 sequences, 30% seen once. Sequencing was done on a sample of blood. The receptor set was obtained from a girl between 5 and 17 years old with multiple sclerosis.

J is TRBJ2-5 and V is TRBV29-1; D may correspond to TRBD1 or TRBD2 (5 bases each). The V end was cut by 7 bases, the J end by 11 bases, with 20 bases between. The CDR3 consists of 12 residues. Germline CDR1 reads SQVTM; CDR2 reads ANQGSEA. The CDR3 here is CSAGTPGSVQYF. CDR3 DNA: TGCAGCGCTGGGACCCCAGGGTCGGTGCAGTACTTC.

About this clonotype: A much more abundant neighbour one base away suggests this may be a read error. The chain combines TRBV7-2 with TRBJ2-6; no reliable D call. The germline V gene encodes CDR1 SGHTA and CDR2 FQGNSA. The CDR3 totals 17 residues. The germline V and J ends were trimmed by 4 bases and 0 bases, with 13 bases remaining between them. The CDR3 sequence: CASSYDGYNSGANVLTF. CDR3 coding DNA: TGTGCCAGCAGCTATGACGGATACAACTCTGGGGCCAACGTCCTGACTTTC.

This CDR3 reads CASSWWTGKDEQYF. The CDR3 nucleotides are TGCGCCAGCAGCTGGTGGACAGGGAAGGACGAGCAGTACTTC. The chain has TRBV5-1 and TRBJ2-7, with TRBD1 matching over 8 bases. Looked up from germline, CDR1 is SGHRS and CDR2 is YFSETQ. CDR3 length equals 14 residues. With V trimmed by 3 bases and J by 5 bases, 7 bases remained unmatched.

This chain uses TRBV5-1 with TRBJ2-5, with 10 bases fitting TRBD2. From germline, CDR1 is SGHRS and CDR2 YFSETQ. The CDR3 consists of 17 residues. Losses at the gene ends were 4 bases for V and 3 bases for J; bases not matched to a gene: 12. CDR3 in DNA: TGCGCCAGCAGCCGGGGCGTTCAGCGGGGGGGAGAAGAGACCCAGTACTTC. Translation gives CASSRGVQRGGEETQYF. Complete variable domain (other parts from reference TRBV5-1 and TRBJ2-5): KAGVTQTPRYLIKTRGQQVTLSCSPISGHRSVSWYQQTPGQGLQFLFEYFSETQRNKGNFPGRFSGRQFSNSRSEMNVSTLELGDSALYLCASSRGVQRGGEETQYFGPGTRLLVL.

Points on this clonotype: The DNA is left out, because the CDR3 cannot be placed on it with certainty; the CDR3 is given as TCRdb lists it. The rearrangement joins TRBV12-3 or TRBV12-4 to TRBJ1-6; TRBD1, as called in the table, went unchecked against the DNA. Counting both end residues, the CDR3 totals 14 amino acids. CDR3 amino acids: CASSFGQGNSPPHF.

In the case of this clonotype: Germline is not matched at one junction end, which may reflect a read error. The chain combines TRBV2 with TRBJ1-5; unclear D gene. This CDR3 has 15 amino acids. In germline, CDR1 is SNHLY, CDR2 FYNNEI. CDR3 loop: CAGSKTVNSNQPQHF. The DNA for the CDR3 is TGTGCCGGCAGTAAGACGGTTAATAGCAATCAGCCCCAGCATTTT.

The gene calls are TRBV4-3 and TRBJ1-6; D is possibly TRBD1 (6 bases). Looked up from germline, CDR1 is LGHNA and CDR2 is YSLEER. V shed 0 bases and J shed 11 bases, with 17 bases lying between them. The CDR3 contains 16 residues. This chain's CDR3 is CASSQDIGAGVTPLHF. The CDR3 DNA is TGCGCCAGCAGCCAAGATATAGGGGCAGGGGTGACACCCCTCCACTTT.

This clonotype showed up many times. The chain recombines TRBV29-1 with TRBJ1-2; TRBD1 matches at 7 bases. The CDR3 contains 11 residues. Trimming removed 5 bases from V and 7 bases from J; junction bases left unmatched: 4. The germline V gene has CDR1 SQVTM and CDR2 ANQGSEA. CDR3 in DNA: TGCAGCGTTACAGGGGCTCGTGGCTACACCTTC. This gives the protein CSVTGARGYTF.

The chain has TRBV4-1 and TRBJ2-7; TRBD2 is a possible D gene (6 bases). The J call is doubtful: the DNA matches TRBJ2-5 better. The length of the CDR3 is 14 residues. Per the germline V gene, CDR1 is MGHRA and CDR2 is YSYEKL. The CDR3: CASSRTGTLETQYF. The CDR3 nucleotides read TGCGCCAGCAGCCGAACCGGGACTTTAGAGACCCAGTACTTC.

The V gene is TRBV7-2, the J gene TRBJ2-7; D assignment may be TRBD1 or TRBD2 (5 bases each). V dropped 0 bases and J dropped 3 bases, with 12 bases sitting between them. The CDR3 covers 15 residues. CDR1 is SGHTA, CDR2 FQGNSA, per germline. The CDR3 sequence is CASSLAMGVNYEQYF. The CDR3, as DNA: TGTGCCAGCAGCTTAGCGATGGGGGTTAACTACGAGCAGTACTTC.

Details on this clonotype: Given a much more abundant clone one base away, this may be a read error. V usage is TRBV5-1 and J usage is TRBJ2-1, with D maybe TRBD2 (6 bases). The CDR3 loop spans 15 amino acids. The V gene's germline CDR1 is SGHRS and CDR2 YFSETQ. V was clipped by 2 bases and J by 0 bases, with 9 bases between them. CDR3 in DNA: TGCGCCAGCAGCTTTGCGGAGGGCTCCTACAATGAGCAGTTCTTC. Its protein product is CASSFAEGSYNEQFF.

This clonotype was picked up a small number of times. The gene calls are TRBV10-3 and TRBJ2-1, with 7 bases matching TRBD2. Trimming took 10 bases from V and 1 from J; bases not matched to a gene: 10. Germline V gene data show CDR1 as ENHRY and CDR2 as SYGVKD. The CDR3 length is 15 residues. The CDR3 coding sequence is TGTGCCAGCCTCTCCGGCGGGAGATCCTACAATGAGCAGTTCTTC. This codes for CASLSGGRSYNEQFF.

This clonotype was recorded a few times. DNA of the CDR3: TGTGCCAGCAGTGAATCTACAGGGTGGTGTGGCTACACCTTC. It is translated as CASSESTGWCGYTF. The rearrangement joins TRBV6-5 to TRBJ1-2; the D gene is possibly TRBD1 (6 bases). This CDR3 region has 14 residues. V lost 5 bases, J lost 7 bases, and 17 bases lay in between. Germline-derived CDR1 and CDR2 are MNHEY and SVGAGI.

As concerns this clonotype: Possible read error: a much larger clone is one base away. The chain has TRBV3-1 and TRBJ2-1; a weak D match, TRBD1 (6 bases). Germline-derived CDR1 and CDR2 are LGHDT and YNNKEL (reference sequence). CDR3 length equals 16 residues. CDR3: CASSQYRESFNNGQFF. The CDR3 DNA reads TGTGCCAGCAGCCAGTACAGGGAAAGTTTTAACAATGGGCAGTTCTTC.

The V call is TRBV6-5, the J call TRBJ2-6, with no clear D. This CDR3 spans 15 amino acids. The germline V and J ends were trimmed by 3 bases and 2 bases, with 8 bases remaining between them. Per germline, CDR1 MNHEY and CDR2 SVGAGI. The CDR3 loop is CASSYSAAGANVLTF. The CDR3 DNA follows: TGTGCCAGCAGTTATTCGGCGGCTGGGGCCAACGTCCTGACTTTC.

The chain's CDR3 is CASSYNGGHHGETQYF. The CDR3 DNA sequence: TGTGCCAGCAGTTATAATGGGGGACACCATGGAGAGACCCAGTACTTC. This chain uses TRBV6-5 with TRBJ2-5; D is perhaps TRBD1 (6 bases). Germline loops: CDR1 MNHEY, CDR2 SVGAGI. This CDR3 spans 16 amino acids. V lost 3 bases and J lost 4, with 18 bases in between.

This clonotype was detected many times. CDR3 protein: CASSSRDRALDEQFF. The CDR3 coding sequence is TGTGCCAGCAGTTCCCGGGACAGGGCCCTCGATGAGCAGTTCTTC. This sequence joins TRBV27 and TRBJ2-1, with 9 bases matching TRBD1. This CDR3 spans 15 amino acids. Per germline, CDR1 MNHEY and CDR2 SMNVEV (reference sequence). The V gene end was trimmed by 4 bases and the J gene end by 8 bases; junction bases not matched to a gene: 9.

This clonotype turned up a few times. The chain couples TRBV12-3 or TRBV12-4 to TRBJ2-7; 9 bases match TRBD1. The junction had 6 bases not matched to a gene; V was cut back by 8 bases and J by 7 bases. This CDR3 has 12 residues. CDR3 amino acids: CASGTGRNEQYF. CDR3 sequence (DNA): TGTGCCAGCGGGACAGGGCGAAATGAGCAGTACTTC.

As for this clonotype: A much larger clone is a single base away; this may be a read error. This chain links TRBV4-1 with TRBJ2-3; 9 bases fit TRBD2. The CDR3 extends over 17 amino acids. Per germline, CDR1 MGHRA and CDR2 YSYEKL. This CDR3 is CASSQEYAGGLTGTQYF. The DNA of the CDR3 is TGCGCCAGCAGCCAAGAGTATGCGGGAGGGCTCACAGGTACGCAGTATTTT.

The chain links TRBV30 to TRBJ1-4; D call uncertain. V dropped 0 bases and J dropped 8 bases, with 7 bases sitting between them. Germline V CDR1 and CDR2: GTSNPN, SVGIG (reference sequence). This CDR3 has 12 amino acids. This CDR3 is CAWSVLREKLFF. The CDR3 DNA reads as TGTGCCTGGAGTGTCTTACGGGAAAAACTGTTTTTT.